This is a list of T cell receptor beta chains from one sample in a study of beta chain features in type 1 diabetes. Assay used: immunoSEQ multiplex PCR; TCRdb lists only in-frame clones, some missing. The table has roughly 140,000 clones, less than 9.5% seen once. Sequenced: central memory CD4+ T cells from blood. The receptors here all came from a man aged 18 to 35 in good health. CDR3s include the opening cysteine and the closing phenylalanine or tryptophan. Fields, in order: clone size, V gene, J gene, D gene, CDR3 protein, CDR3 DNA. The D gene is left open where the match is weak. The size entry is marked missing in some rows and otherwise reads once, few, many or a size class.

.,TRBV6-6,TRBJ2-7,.,CASSYVQNPYEQYF,TGTGCCAGCAGTTACGTTCAGAATCCCTACGAGCAGTACTTC
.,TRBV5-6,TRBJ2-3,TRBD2,CASSLAGGGSTDTQYF,TGTGCCAGCAGCTTGGCTGGCGGGGGGAGCACAGATACGCAGTATTTT
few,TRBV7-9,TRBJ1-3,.,CASSPPGSTGNTIYF,TGTGCCAGCAGCCCCCCGGGGTCAACTGGAAACACCATATATTTT
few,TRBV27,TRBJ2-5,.,CASSFIRGYGETQYF,TGTGCCAGCAGTTTTATTAGGGGATACGGAGAGACCCAGTACTTC
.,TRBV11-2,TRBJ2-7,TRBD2,CASSLEVAGPSYEQYF,TGTGCCAGCAGCTTAGAGGTAGCGGGCCCCTCCTACGAGCAGTACTTC
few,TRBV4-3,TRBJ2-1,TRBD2,CASSQELARDYNEQFF,TGCGCCAGCAGCCAAGAACTAGCGAGAGACTACAATGAGCAGTTCTTC
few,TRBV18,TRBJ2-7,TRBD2,CASSPKGGLAAAYEQYF,TGTGCCAGCTCACCTAAGGGTGGACTAGCGGCGGCCTACGAGCAGTACTTC
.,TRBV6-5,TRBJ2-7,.,CASSLTGVSYEQYF,TGTGCCAGCAGCCTCACCGGGGTTTCTTACGAGCAGTACTTC
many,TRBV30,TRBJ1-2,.,CASGSSNYGYTF,TGTGCCTCCGGGTCTTCTAACTATGGCTACACCTTC
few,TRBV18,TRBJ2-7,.,CASSRQDEQYF,TGTGCCAGCTCACGACAAGACGAGCAGTACTTC
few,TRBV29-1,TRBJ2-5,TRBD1,CSVVRTGVSETQYF,TGCAGCGTTGTGAGGACAGGGGTTAGCGAGACCCAGTACTTC
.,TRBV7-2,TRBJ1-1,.,CASSLLASEAFF,TGTGCCAGCAGCTTACTAGCCAGCGAAGCTTTCTTT
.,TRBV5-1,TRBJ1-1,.,CASSLLSWTDGEAFF,TGCGCCAGCAGCTTGCTATCCTGGACAGACGGTGAAGCTTTCTTT
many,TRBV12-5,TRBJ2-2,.,CASGGLSGELFF,TGTGCTAGTGGCGGGTTGTCCGGGGAGCTGTTTTTT
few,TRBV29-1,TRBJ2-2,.,CSVLAGGLFF,TGCAGCGTTTTGGCAGGAGGGCTGTTTTTT
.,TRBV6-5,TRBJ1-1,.,CASSRQLMNTEAFF,TGTGCCAGCAGCAGACAGCTCATGAACACTGAAGCTTTCTTT
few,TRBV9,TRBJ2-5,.,CASSARQGGETQYF,TGTGCCAGCAGCGCCAGACAGGGAGGCGAGACCCAGTACTTC
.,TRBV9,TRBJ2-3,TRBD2,CASSADPLFSGRTDTQYF,TGTGCCAGCAGCGCCGACCCCTTGTTTAGCGGGAGGACAGATACGCAGTATTTT
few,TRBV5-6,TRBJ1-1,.,CASSFPTLEGNTEAFF,TGTGCCAGCAGCTTTCCCACCTTGGAGGGGAACACTGAAGCTTTCTTT
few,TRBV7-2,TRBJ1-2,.,CASSLGGFLGYTF,TGTGCCAGCAGCTTAGGAGGTTTCTTAGGCTACACCTTC
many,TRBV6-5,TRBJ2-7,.,CASRREREQYF,TGTGCCAGCAGAAGGGAGCGGGAGCAGTACTTC
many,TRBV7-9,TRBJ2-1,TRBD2,CASSLGVASGSNEQFF,TGTGCCAGCAGCTTAGGAGTCGCTAGCGGGAGCAATGAGCAGTTCTTC
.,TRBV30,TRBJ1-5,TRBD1,CAWQSGRGLGQPQHF,TGTGCCTGGCAAAGCGGCAGGGGGCTCGGCCAGCCCCAGCATTTT
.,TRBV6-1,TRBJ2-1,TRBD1,CASSAGTAYYNEQFF,TGTGCCAGCAGTGCGGGGACAGCCTACTACAATGAGCAGTTCTTC